Reported below is one T cell receptor beta chain. Trimming took 1 base from V and 5 from J; bases not matched to a gene: 11. The CDR3 spans 16 residues. Germline V lookup: CDR1 SQVTM, CDR2 ANQGSEA. This entry belongs to a study of shared T cell receptors in the human thymus. The method was immunoSEQ multiplex PCR; TCRdb's version includes in-frame clones alone and lacks a portion of them. The sample has under 850,000 clones, roughly 90% seen once. The data also belong to a second study, concerning human thymus T cells. That study reports: Surgeons resected thymus tissue during corrective heart surgery.

The sample taken for sequencing was thymocytes. The clonotype was recovered from a boy less than two years old with a congenital heart defect. V usage is TRBV29-1 and J usage is TRBJ2-5, with 9 bases matching TRBD1. The CDR3 here is CSVEGAPGTGSETQYF. The CDR3 region has the DNA TGCAGCGTTGAAGGGGCCCCCGGGACAGGGTCGGAGACCCAGTACTTC. Supplemented by reference TRBV29-1 and TRBJ2-5, the full variable domain reads SAVISQKPSRDICQRGTSLTIQCQVDSQVTMMFWYRQQPGQSLTLIATANQGSEATYESGFVIDKFPISRPNLTFSTLTVSNMSPEDSSIYLCSVEGAPGTGSETQYFGPGTRLLVL.